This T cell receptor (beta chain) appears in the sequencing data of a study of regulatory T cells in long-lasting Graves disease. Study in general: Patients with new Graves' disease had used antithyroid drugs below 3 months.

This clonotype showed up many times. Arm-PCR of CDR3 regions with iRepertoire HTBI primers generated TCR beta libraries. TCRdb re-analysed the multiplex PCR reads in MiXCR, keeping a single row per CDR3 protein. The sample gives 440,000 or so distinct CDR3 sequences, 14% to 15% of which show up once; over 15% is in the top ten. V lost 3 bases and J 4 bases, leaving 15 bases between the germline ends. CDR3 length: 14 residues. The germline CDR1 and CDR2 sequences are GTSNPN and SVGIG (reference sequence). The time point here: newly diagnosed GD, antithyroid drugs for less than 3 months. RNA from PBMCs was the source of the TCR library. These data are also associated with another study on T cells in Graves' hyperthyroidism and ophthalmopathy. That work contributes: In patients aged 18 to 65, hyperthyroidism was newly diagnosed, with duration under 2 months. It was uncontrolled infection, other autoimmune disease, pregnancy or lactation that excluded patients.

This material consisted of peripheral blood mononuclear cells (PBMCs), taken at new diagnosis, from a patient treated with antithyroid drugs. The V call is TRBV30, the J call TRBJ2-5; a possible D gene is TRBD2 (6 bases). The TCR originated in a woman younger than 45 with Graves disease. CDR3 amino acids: CAWRSDVGGETQYF. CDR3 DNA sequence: TGTGCCTGGAGATCGGACGTCGGGGGAGAGACCCAGTACTTC. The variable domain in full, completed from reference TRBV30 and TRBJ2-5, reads SQTIHQWPATLVQPVGSPLSLECTVEGTSNPNLYWYRQAAGRGLQLLFYSVGIGQISSEVPQNLSASRPQDRQFILSSKKLLLSDSGFYLCAWRSDVGGETQYFGPGTRLLVL.